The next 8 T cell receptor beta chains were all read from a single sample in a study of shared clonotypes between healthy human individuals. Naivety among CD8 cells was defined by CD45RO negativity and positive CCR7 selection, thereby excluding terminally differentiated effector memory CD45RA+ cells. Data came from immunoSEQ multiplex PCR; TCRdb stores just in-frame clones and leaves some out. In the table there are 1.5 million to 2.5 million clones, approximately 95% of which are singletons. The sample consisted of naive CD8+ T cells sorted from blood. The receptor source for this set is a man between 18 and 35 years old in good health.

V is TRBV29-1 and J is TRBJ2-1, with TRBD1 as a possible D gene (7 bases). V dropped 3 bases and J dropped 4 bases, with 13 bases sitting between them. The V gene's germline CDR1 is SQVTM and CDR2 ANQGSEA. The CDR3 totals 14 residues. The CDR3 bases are TGCAGCGTTGACGGGGGACAGACTTACAATGAGCAGTTCTTC. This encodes CSVDGGQTYNEQFF.

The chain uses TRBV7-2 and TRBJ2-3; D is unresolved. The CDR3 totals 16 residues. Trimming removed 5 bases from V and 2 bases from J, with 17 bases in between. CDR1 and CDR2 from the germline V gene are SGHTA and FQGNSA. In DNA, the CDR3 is TGTGCCAGCAGCCCCTGGATATTACGGCCCACAGATACGCAGTATTTT. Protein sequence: CASSPWILRPTDTQYF. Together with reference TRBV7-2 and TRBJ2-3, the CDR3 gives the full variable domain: GAGVSQSPSNKVTEKGKDVELRCDPISGHTALYWYRQSLGQGLEFLIYFQGNSAPDKSGLPSDRFSAERTGGSVSTLTIQRTQQEDSAVYLCASSPWILRPTDTQYFGPGTRLTVL.

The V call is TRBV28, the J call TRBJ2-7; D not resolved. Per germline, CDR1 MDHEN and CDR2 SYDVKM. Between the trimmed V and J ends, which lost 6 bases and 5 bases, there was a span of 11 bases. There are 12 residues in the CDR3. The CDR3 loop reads CASSDPQNEQYF. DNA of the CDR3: TGTGCCAGCAGCGACCCACAGAACGAGCAGTACTTC.

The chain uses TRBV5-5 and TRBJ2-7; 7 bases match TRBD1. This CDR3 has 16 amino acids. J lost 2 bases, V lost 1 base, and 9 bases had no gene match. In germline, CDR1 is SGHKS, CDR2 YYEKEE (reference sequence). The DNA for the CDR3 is TGTGCCAGCAGCTTGTATGTCAGGGGGATTGCCTACGAGCAGTACTTC. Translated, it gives CASSLYVRGIAYEQYF.

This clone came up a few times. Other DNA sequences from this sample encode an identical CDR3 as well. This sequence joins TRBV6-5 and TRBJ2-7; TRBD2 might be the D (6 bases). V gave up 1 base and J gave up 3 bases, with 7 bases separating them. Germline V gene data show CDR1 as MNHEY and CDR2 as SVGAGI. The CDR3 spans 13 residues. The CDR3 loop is CASSYLEGYEQYF. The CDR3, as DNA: TGTGCCAGCAGTTACTTGGAGGGCTACGAGCAGTACTTC.

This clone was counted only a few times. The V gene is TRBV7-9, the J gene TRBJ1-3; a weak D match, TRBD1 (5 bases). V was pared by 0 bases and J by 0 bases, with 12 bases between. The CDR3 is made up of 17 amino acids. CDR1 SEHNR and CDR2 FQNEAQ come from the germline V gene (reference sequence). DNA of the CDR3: TGTGCCAGCAGCTTAGCGGGCGACAGATACTCTGGAAACACCATATATTTT. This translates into CASSLAGDRYSGNTIYF.

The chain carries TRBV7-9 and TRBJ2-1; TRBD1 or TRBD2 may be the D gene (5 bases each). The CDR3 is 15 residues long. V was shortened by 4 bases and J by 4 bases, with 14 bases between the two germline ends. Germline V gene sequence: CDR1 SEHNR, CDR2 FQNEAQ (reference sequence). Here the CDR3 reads CASSSEWGPYNEQFF. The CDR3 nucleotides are TGTGCCAGCAGCTCCGAATGGGGACCATACAATGAGCAGTTCTTC.

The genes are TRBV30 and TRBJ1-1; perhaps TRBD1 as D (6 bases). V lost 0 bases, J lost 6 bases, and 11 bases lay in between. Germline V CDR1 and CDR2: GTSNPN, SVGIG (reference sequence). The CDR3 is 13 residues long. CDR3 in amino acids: CAWSVQGGAEAFF. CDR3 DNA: TGTGCCTGGAGTGTACAGGGAGGCGCTGAAGCTTTCTTT.